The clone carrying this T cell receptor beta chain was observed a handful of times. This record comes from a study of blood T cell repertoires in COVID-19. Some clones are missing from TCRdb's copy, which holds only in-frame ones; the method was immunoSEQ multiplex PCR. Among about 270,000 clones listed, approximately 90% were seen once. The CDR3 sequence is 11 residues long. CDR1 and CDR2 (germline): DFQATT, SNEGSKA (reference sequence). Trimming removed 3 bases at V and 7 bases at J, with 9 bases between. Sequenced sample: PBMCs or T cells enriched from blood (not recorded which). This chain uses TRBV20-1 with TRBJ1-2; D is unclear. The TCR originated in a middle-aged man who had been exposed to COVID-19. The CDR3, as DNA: TGCAGTGCTAGGTGGCGGATTGGCTACACCTTC. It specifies CSARWRIGYTF.